One sample yielded the 32 T cell receptor beta chains listed below, sequenced in a study of blood T cell repertoires in COVID-19. Here immunoSEQ multiplex PCR was the method, and the copy in TCRdb shows in-frame clones only, minus some. Of tens of thousands of clones in the sample, 88% were seen once. The sequencing input was peripheral blood. The receptor set was obtained from a woman aged 80 or older with active COVID-19.

In nucleotides, the CDR3 is TGTGCCAGCTCCTCAAGGAGCCAGAGCTCCTACAATGAGCAGTTCTTC. Protein: CASSSRSQSSYNEQFF. The gene calls are TRBV18 and TRBJ2-1; D unclear. The ends were cut back, 6 bases at V and 0 bases at J, with 15 bases in the middle. Per the germline V gene, CDR1 is KGHSH and CDR2 is LQKENI. CDR3 length equals 16 residues.

The V gene is TRBV20-1, the J gene TRBJ2-1; D not certain. CDR3 size: 11 residues. Germline-derived CDR1 and CDR2 are DFQATT and SNEGSKA (reference sequence). The V gene lost 2 bases and the J gene lost 9 bases, with 8 bases spanning the gap. The CDR3: CSARLVSEQFF. Written as DNA, the CDR3 is TGCAGTGCTAGACTAGTAAGTGAGCAGTTCTTC.

This chain uses TRBV29-1 with TRBJ2-5, with 8 bases identical to TRBD1. Germline CDR1 SQVTM, CDR2 ANQGSEA. J was trimmed by 4 bases and V by 2 bases; bases with no gene match: 6. There are 14 residues in the CDR3. CDR3 nucleotide sequence: TGCAGCGTTGAATCTCTCAGGGGGCGAGAGACCCAGTACTTC. Translation: CSVESLRGRETQYF.

There are a few counts of this clone. The rearrangement joins TRBV5-1 to TRBJ1-6; no definite D call. V was cut by 2 bases and J by 7 bases, with 10 bases left in between. The CDR3 spans 14 residues. CDR1 and CDR2 (germline): SGHRS, YFSETQ. The CDR3 DNA is TGCGCCAGCAGCTTTGACGGGAGCAATTCACCCCTCCACTTT. It specifies CASSFDGSNSPLHF.

The chain couples TRBV28 to TRBJ1-4; 9 nucleotides match TRBD1. This CDR3 is 16 amino acids long. CDR1 is MDHEN, CDR2 SYDVKM, per germline. After removal of 1 base from V and 8 bases from J, the junction contained 8 bases not matched to a gene. The CDR3 nucleotides read TGTGCCAGCAGTTTATCCCGGACAGGGGAGGGGGAAAAACTGTTTTTT. Translation gives CASSLSRTGEGEKLFF.

The chain's CDR3 is CASSNLAGGLGEQFF. The CDR3 nucleotides are TGTGCCAGTAGTAACCTAGCGGGAGGGCTAGGTGAGCAGTTCTTC. V usage is TRBV19 and J usage is TRBJ2-1; 12 bases agree with TRBD2. Germline-derived CDR1 and CDR2 are LNHDA and SQIVND (reference sequence). The CDR3 runs to 15 residues. With 4 bases clipped from V and 9 bases from J, the junction kept 7 bases outside the gene matches.

This chain uses TRBV24-1 with TRBJ2-3; 9 bases agree with TRBD2. The length of the CDR3 is 15 residues. The V and J ends lost 3 bases and 3 bases, in that order; junction bases with no gene match: 3. Germline-derived CDR1 and CDR2 are KGHDR and SFDVKD. For the CDR3, the DNA is TGTGCCACCAGTGATAGCGGGAGGTTGACAGATACGCAGTATTTT. Its translation: CATSDSGRLTDTQYF.

The rearrangement joins TRBV4-1 to TRBJ2-1, with TRBD2 identical over 9 bases. Unmatched junction bases numbered 7, after V lost 0 bases and J lost 10 bases. This CDR3 region has 15 residues. In germline, CDR1 is MGHRA, CDR2 YSYEKL. DNA of the CDR3: TGCGCCAGCAGCCAAGAGGCAGGCAGCGGGGGGGAGCAGTTCTTC. This translates into CASSQEAGSGGEQFF.

The gene calls are TRBV6-6 and TRBJ2-1; a possible D gene is TRBD1 (7 bases). The germline CDR1 and CDR2 sequences are MNHNY and SVGAGI (reference sequence). Trimming shortened V by 6 bases and J by 0 bases, and 9 bases separated the two germline ends. The CDR3 is made up of 14 amino acids. For the CDR3, the DNA is TGTGCCAGCAGGCGGGACAGCTCCTACAATGAGCAGTTCTTC. Translated, it gives CASRRDSSYNEQFF.

The chain employs TRBV7-2 and TRBJ1-4, with 8 positions matching TRBD1. Germline V gives CDR1 SGHTA, CDR2 FQGNSA. The V segment lost 0 bases and the J segment 6 bases; nucleotides outside the gene matches: 6. This CDR3 is built from 16 residues. Written as DNA, the CDR3 is TGTGCCAGCAGCTTAGCGCGGGCGACAGGGGATGAAAAACTGTTTTTT. It encodes CASSLARATGDEKLFF.

The V and J genes are TRBV5-1 and TRBJ2-1; 10 nucleotides line up with TRBD1. The CDR3 extends over 15 amino acids. Looked up from germline, CDR1 is SGHRS and CDR2 is YFSETQ. V trimming: 4 bases; J trimming: 6 bases; junction bases outside the gene matches: 7. The CDR3 DNA reads TGCGCCAGCAGCCGGGAGGGACAGGGGAGCAATGAGCAGTTCTTC. Protein sequence: CASSREGQGSNEQFF.

The J gene is TRBJ2-7, the V gene TRBV19; tentatively, D is TRBD2 (6 bases). CDR3 length: 15 residues. In germline, CDR1 is LNHDA, CDR2 SQIVND (reference sequence). Between the trimmed V and J ends, which lost 5 bases and 2 bases, there was a span of 16 bases. In DNA, the CDR3 is TGTGCCAGTAGTGGCGTTCTCTGGGGGGCCTACGAGCAGTACTTC. It yields the protein CASSGVLWGAYEQYF.

V usage is TRBV11-2 and J usage is TRBJ2-1, with a weak D call TRBD2 (6 bases). The CDR3 contains 15 residues. V shed 3 bases and J shed 0 bases, with 9 bases lying between them. From germline, CDR1 is SGHAT and CDR2 FQNNGV. The CDR3 loop is CASSLEGSSYNEQFF. The CDR3, as DNA: TGTGCCAGCAGCTTGGAGGGTAGCTCCTACAATGAGCAGTTCTTC.

V is TRBV28 and J is TRBJ1-6; possibly TRBD1 for D (6 bases). The CDR3 is made up of 17 amino acids. V was trimmed by 5 bases and J by 0 bases, leaving 14 bases between them. The germline V gene encodes CDR1 MDHEN and CDR2 SYDVKM. As DNA, the CDR3 is TGTGCCAGCAGTCCCATTACAGGGAGCTCCTATAATTCACCCCTCCACTTT. It is translated as CASSPITGSSYNSPLHF.

This chain joins TRBV21-1 and TRBJ2-1; TRBD2, the table's D call, lacks a check against the DNA. TRBV21-1 is flagged as a pseudogene. The CDR3 sequence is 12 residues long. As DNA, the CDR3 is TGTGCCAGCACCGAGACTTCCCCCGGGCAGTTCTTC. Encoded protein: CASTETSPGQFF.

V is TRBV29-1 and J is TRBJ1-2; no definite D call. The V gene's germline CDR1 is SQVTM and CDR2 ANQGSEA. V lost 2 bases and J lost 2, with 3 bases in between. This CDR3 comprises 11 residues. The CDR3 loop reads CSVEQNYGYTF. Written as DNA, the CDR3 is TGCAGCGTTGAACAGAACTATGGCTACACCTTC.

This clone has more than one count but fewer than ten. The rearrangement uses TRBV3-1 (or the pseudogene TRBV3-2) and TRBJ2-7; 10 bases line up with TRBD2. The CDR3 runs to 21 residues. Looked up from germline, CDR1 is LGHDT and CDR2 is YNNKEL (reference sequence). Losses at the gene ends were 0 bases for V and 1 base for J; bases not matched to a gene: 18. Written as DNA, the CDR3 is TGTGCCAGCAGCCAAGACCAGAGGGGGGCTAGCGGGGGCCAGGTATCCTACGAGCAGTACTTC. Protein sequence: CASSQDQRGASGGQVSYEQYF.

The chain carries TRBV28 and TRBJ1-3, with 7 bases that match TRBD1. CDR1 and CDR2 (germline): MDHEN, SYDVKM. The CDR3 sequence is 15 residues long. V trimming: 5 bases; J trimming: 4 bases; junction bases outside the gene matches: 8. The CDR3 here is CASSLGLTGGNTIYF. The DNA of the CDR3 is TGTGCCAGCAGTCTAGGACTGACAGGGGGAAACACCATATATTTT.

The chain recombines TRBV19 with TRBJ2-2, with 7 nucleotides matching TRBD1. The ends lost 6 bases at V and 0 bases at J; junction bases unmatched: 4. Germline CDR1 LNHDA, CDR2 SQIVND (reference sequence). CDR3 length equals 15 residues. This chain's CDR3 is CASSPGTANTGELFF. The CDR3 region has the DNA TGTGCCAGTAGCCCCGGGACAGCGAACACCGGGGAGCTGTTTTTT.

The J gene is TRBJ1-1, the V gene TRBV28; D uncertain. Trimming left V 2 bases short and J 5 bases short, with 6 bases between. This CDR3 is 12 amino acids long. In germline, CDR1 is MDHEN, CDR2 SYDVKM. CDR3 sequence reads: CASSLARTEAFF. The CDR3 bases are TGTGCCAGCAGTTTAGCTAGAACTGAAGCTTTCTTT.

Comments on this clone: The limits of the CDR3 on the DNA are not certain, so only TCRdb's listed CDR3 is given. The chain links TRBV12-1 to TRBJ2-3; TRBD2 is taken as the D call from the table, unchecked against the DNA. TRBV12-1 is a known pseudogene. The CDR3 has 14 amino acids, counting both end residues. The CDR3 region is CASSFAPGTDTQYF.

This rearrangement joins TRBV18 to TRBJ2-7, with a tentative D call TRBD1 (12 bases). V was pared by 3 bases and J by 6 bases, with 33 bases between. CDR3 size: 20 residues. Germline CDR1 KGHSH, CDR2 LQKENI. In nucleotides, the CDR3 is TGTGCCAGCTCACCGGGACAGGGGGCGAAACTAGCGGGAGTGGCAAGCGAGCAGTACTTC. It is translated as CASSPGQGAKLAGVASEQYF.

The CDR3 DNA sequence: TGTGCCAGCAGCTTAGAGTGGCTAGCGGGAGCCGAGCAGTACTTC. Translation: CASSLEWLAGAEQYF. V usage is TRBV7-9 and J usage is TRBJ2-7, with 10 bases lining up with TRBD2. V lost 1 base and J lost 6; bases outside the gene matches: 6. Germline assignment: CDR1 SEHNR and CDR2 FQNEAQ (reference sequence). The CDR3 consists of 15 residues.

The genes are TRBV7-2 and TRBJ1-5, with 8 nucleotides matching TRBD1. This CDR3 contains 15 residues. V shed 6 bases, J shed 3 bases, and the junction held 7 bases outside the gene matches. Germline CDR1 reads SGHTA; CDR2 reads FQGNSA. In nucleotides, the CDR3 is TGTGCCAGCAGTTCCGACAGGGGAGTCAATCAGCCCCAGCATTTT. This translates into CASSSDRGVNQPQHF.

The V gene is TRBV30, the J gene TRBJ2-3; D is unresolved. CDR3 length: 12 amino acids. The germline V and J ends were trimmed by 0 bases and 6 bases, with 7 bases remaining between them. Germline CDR1 is GTSNPN and CDR2 is SVGIG (reference sequence). The CDR3 loop reads CAWSVQVDTQYF. As DNA, the CDR3 is TGTGCCTGGAGTGTACAAGTGGATACGCAGTATTTT. The whole variable domain, filled in from reference TRBV30 and TRBJ2-3, reads SQTIHQWPATLVQPVGSPLSLECTVEGTSNPNLYWYRQAAGRGLQLLFYSVGIGQISSEVPQNLSASRPQDRQFILSSKKLLLSDSGFYLCAWSVQVDTQYFGPGTRLTVL.

This clone was observed a single time. The rearrangement links TRBV6-2 or TRBV6-3 to TRBJ2-1; D gene ambiguous. Trimming cost V 6 bases and J 9 bases, with 12 bases left between them. The CDR3 has 12 amino acids. CDR1 is MNHEY and CDR2 is SVGEGT in the germline V gene. The CDR3 protein is CASSQSRGEQFF. CDR3 DNA: TGTGCCAGCAGCCAGTCTAGAGGTGAGCAGTTCTTC.

The chain carries TRBV7-9 and TRBJ2-1; D call uncertain. V gave up 2 bases and J gave up 0 bases, with 8 bases separating them. This CDR3 has 15 residues. Germline V CDR1 and CDR2: SEHNR, FQNEAQ (reference sequence). In DNA form, the CDR3 reads TGTGCCAGCAGCTTAACGTCTAACTCCTACAATGAGCAGTTCTTC. Its protein product is CASSLTSNSYNEQFF.

The J gene is TRBJ2-1, the V gene TRBV7-2, with a weak D call TRBD2 (6 bases). With 1 base removed from V and 9 bases from J, the gap between germline ends came to 13 bases. Germline CDR1 is SGHTA and CDR2 is FQGNSA. The CDR3 spans 14 residues. CDR3 DNA: TGTGCCAGCAGCTTAGTGGTTAGCGGAAGTGAGCAGTTCTTC. Translated: CASSLVVSGSEQFF.

The CDR3: CASSQGREFNTEAFF. DNA of the CDR3: TGCGCCAGCAGCCAAGGCCGGGAGTTCAACACTGAAGCTTTCTTT. The chain links TRBV4-1 to TRBJ1-1; D is undetermined. The CDR3 contains 15 residues. Trimming stripped 1 base from V and 2 bases from J, with 11 bases between. CDR1 is MGHRA and CDR2 is YSYEKL in the germline V gene.

The V gene is TRBV6-1, the J gene TRBJ2-3; D unclear. This CDR3 spans 13 amino acids. V lost 5 bases, J lost 2 bases, and 8 bases lay in between. Per germline, CDR1 MNHNS and CDR2 SASEGT. CDR3 protein: CASSFQNTDTQYF. The CDR3 coding sequence is TGTGCCAGCAGTTTTCAAAACACAGATACGCAGTATTTT.

The V and J genes are TRBV7-2 and TRBJ2-1, with TRBD2 matching 12 bases. The length of the CDR3 is 16 residues. Germline lookup yields CDR1 SGHTA and CDR2 FQGNSA. Trimming at V came to 0 bases and at J to 10 bases, leaving 7 bases not matched to a gene. CDR3 region: CASSLASTSGRNEQFF. For the CDR3, the DNA is TGTGCCAGCAGCTTAGCGTCGACTAGCGGGAGAAACGAGCAGTTCTTC.

J is TRBJ2-3 and V is TRBV11-2; the match to TRBD2 covers 7 bases. This CDR3 is built from 17 residues. V trimming: 3 bases; J trimming: 0 bases; junction bases outside the gene matches: 9. Germline lookup yields CDR1 SGHAT and CDR2 FQNNGV. Written as DNA, the CDR3 is TGTGCCAGCAGCTTTGGGATAGCGGGCCGTAGCACAGATACGCAGTATTTT. Translating it yields CASSFGIAGRSTDTQYF.